This TCR beta chain was profiled in a study of CXCR3-negative and CXCR3-positive naive CD8 T cells. Findings and limits, study-wide: Researchers reported similar TRBV-TRBJ usage in naive CXCR3-negative and CXCR3-positive cells, though memory differed. Hydrophobicity was higher for TRB CDR3s found in CXCR3-positive naive cells than in CXCR3-negative naive cells.

The CDR3 has 14 amino acids. Germline-derived CDR1 and CDR2 are MDHEN and SYDVKM. UMI-labeled 5' RACE TRB cDNA libraries were prepared from the cells. TCRdb derives one entry per CDR3 protein from the 5' RACE reads, leaving out DNA. This sample's table has fewer than 90,000 distinct CDR3 sequences. A note on this clonotype: The antigen is undetermined.

This clonotype originated in a human donor in good health. Some clones in this sample may be carry-over from other donors' samples. Sequences were obtained from naive CXCR3+ CD8+ T cells from blood. The subset: CD45RO-CCR7+CD27+CD95- naive CD8+ T cells expressing CXCR3 (TNR3+). This chain links TRBV28 with TRBJ2-7. The chain's CDR3 is CASSLAASSYEQYF.